What follows is one TCR beta chain and its context. Its antigen is as yet unknown. Data came from immunoSEQ multiplex PCR; TCRdb stores just in-frame clones and leaves some out. This repertoire shows over 90,000 clones, 80% to 90% found once; its top ten account for approximately 11%. The sample comes from a study of PD-1 blockade in classical Hodgkin lymphoma. Whole-study results and caveats: CD8+ TCR diversity did not rise significantly by C4D1, unlike CD4+. Complete responders entered with baseline diversity on par with newly diagnosed patients, the results showed. After ASCT, patients who started nivolumab under 1 year later were excluded.

The CDR3 is 15 amino acids. The ends lost 3 bases at V and 5 bases at J; junction bases unmatched: 5. Germline V lookup: CDR1 MNHEY, CDR2 SMNVEV (reference sequence). Following autologous stem cell transplantation, relapse occurred in every patient, and exposure to brentuximab vedotin varied. This sequence was found in a human donor with classical Hodgkin lymphoma. V and J are TRBV27 and TRBJ2-7; 12 nucleotides match TRBD2. The sample was peripheral blood mononuclear cells (PBMCs), taken before the second cycle of nivolumab. The CDR3 protein is CASSFSTSGRHEQYF. The CDR3 DNA is TGTGCCAGCAGTTTTTCGACTAGCGGGAGACACGAGCAGTACTTC.